This TCR beta chain was sequenced for a study of control samples from healthy donors and cancer patients. The assay was immunoSEQ multiplex PCR, and TCRdb's table has in-frame clones only and misses some. The sample lists roughly 180,000 clones, 85% to 95% occurring once. Germline V lookup: CDR1 MNHEY, CDR2 SVGAGI. The V end lost 2 bases, the J end lost 4 bases, and 8 bases lay between the germline ends. This CDR3 is 13 amino acids long. This receptor was taken from a woman aged 18-29 years in good health. The sequenced material came from blood. This rearrangement joins TRBV6-5 to TRBJ1-2, with D possibly matching TRBD1 (5 bases). The CDR3 sequence: CASSYPGGYGYTF. The CDR3, as DNA: TGTGCCAGCAGTTACCCGGGGGGCTATGGCTACACCTTC.